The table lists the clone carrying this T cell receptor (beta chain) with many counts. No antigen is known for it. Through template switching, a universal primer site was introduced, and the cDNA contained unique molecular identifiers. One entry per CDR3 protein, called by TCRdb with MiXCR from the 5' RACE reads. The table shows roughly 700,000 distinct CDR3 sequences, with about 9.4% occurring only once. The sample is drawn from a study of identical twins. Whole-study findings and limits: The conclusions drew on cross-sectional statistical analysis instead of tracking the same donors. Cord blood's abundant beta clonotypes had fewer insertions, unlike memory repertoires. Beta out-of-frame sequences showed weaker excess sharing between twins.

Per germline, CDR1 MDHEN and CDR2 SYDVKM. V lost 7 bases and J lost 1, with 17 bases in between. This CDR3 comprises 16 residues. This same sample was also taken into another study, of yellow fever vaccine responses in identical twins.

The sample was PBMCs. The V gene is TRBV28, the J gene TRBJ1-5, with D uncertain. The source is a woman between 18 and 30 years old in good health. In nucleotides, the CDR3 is TGTGCCAGCAATAGCCGGACCCTGGTAAGCAATCAGCCCCAGCATTTT. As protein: CASNSRTLVSNQPQHF.